Following are 8 T cell receptor beta chains from one sample sequenced in a study of blood T cells in healthy people across ages (dated by TCRdb to between 2015 and 2017). Library method: 5' RACE. The data were produced on an Illumina HiSeq 2500. A second PCR of about 6 to 11 cycles was performed with a sample-barcoded 5' primer and a J-beta primer mix. TCRdb ran its own pipeline on the public reads, namely fastp trimming at Q25 and MiXCR clone calling, and kept in-frame beta chains. Each entry merges the rows of one CDR3 protein and shows their most common DNA and genes. The sample table holds more than 1,000,000 distinct CDR3 sequences, of which less than 25% were seen once. The ten largest clones take up around 0.7% of the sample. The same specimen was also included in a second study, on T cells of mothers and their children.

Material for sequencing was blood. All receptors come from a girl aged 2-10 years in good health.

This clonotype was seen a handful of times. V is TRBV5-1 and J is TRBJ1-2; D unresolved. The CDR3 extends over 13 amino acids. The ends were cut back, 0 bases at V and 6 bases at J, with 9 bases in the middle. Germline values: CDR1 SGHRS, CDR2 YFSETQ. CDR3 amino acids: CASSLEGRDGYTF. CDR3 in DNA: TGCGCCAGCAGCTTGGAAGGGCGGGATGGCTACACCTTC.

Concerning this clonotype: This may be a read error, as it is one base from a much larger clone. The rearrangement uses TRBV18 and TRBJ2-3; D is perhaps TRBD2 (6 bases). Trimming pared 4 bases from V and 1 base from J, leaving 9 bases between. The CDR3 length is 14 residues. Looked up from germline, CDR1 is KGHSH and CDR2 is LQKENI. CDR3 protein: CASSRASGTDTQYF. CDR3 nucleotides: TGTGCCAGCTCACGGGCTAGCGGCACAGATACGCAGTATTTT.

This clonotype is a singleton in its sample. The chain employs TRBV27 and TRBJ1-3; D is unclear. V dropped 4 bases and J dropped 9 bases, with 22 bases sitting between them. The CDR3 has 16 amino acids. Germline V lookup: CDR1 MNHEY, CDR2 SMNVEV (reference sequence). The CDR3 region is CASSSTWTSRRSTIYF. The CDR3 nucleotides are TGTGCCAGCAGTTCAACCTGGACTTCCCGCAGGAGCACCATATATTTT.

The rearrangement links TRBV13 to TRBJ2-3; the match to TRBD1 covers 9 bases. The CDR3 runs to 15 residues. V lost 4 bases to trimming and J lost 5 bases; unmatched junction nucleotides: 7. Germline V gene sequence: CDR1 PRHDT, CDR2 FYEKMQ (reference sequence). DNA for the CDR3: TGTGCCAGCAGCTCGACAGGGGGAAACGGAGATACGCAGTATTTT. Its translation: CASSSTGGNGDTQYF.

V usage is TRBV2 and J usage is TRBJ2-2; D gene unclear. V dropped 4 bases and J dropped 2 bases, with 11 bases sitting between them. The CDR3 has 15 residues. Germline CDR1 reads SNHLY; CDR2 reads FYNNEI. In nucleotides, the CDR3 is TGTGCCAGCAGTGGAGGCGGTCTTAACACCGGGGAGCTGTTTTTT. Translation: CASSGGGLNTGELFF.

This clonotype was detected only a few times. This rearrangement joins TRBV24-1 to TRBJ2-3, with D unresolved. Trimming removed 4 bases at V and 6 bases at J, with 10 bases between. The CDR3 length is 13 residues. Germline loops: CDR1 KGHDR, CDR2 SFDVKD. CDR3 sequence reads: CATSDLDWDTQYF. The CDR3, as DNA: TGTGCCACCAGTGACCTCGACTGGGATACGCAGTATTTT.

This chain connects TRBV29-1 to TRBJ1-2; D gene uncertain. Germline CDR1 is SQVTM and CDR2 is ANQGSEA. This CDR3 spans 11 amino acids. Trimming removed 6 bases at V and 5 bases at J, with 10 bases between. Here the CDR3 DNA reads TGCAGCGTCGGAACAGAGTATGGCTACACCTTC. Translating gives CSVGTEYGYTF.

This chain connects TRBV20-1 to TRBJ2-1; 8 bases line up with TRBD1. The tail of the sequence fits TRBJ2-7 better, so the J call may be wrong. The germline V gene encodes CDR1 DFQATT and CDR2 SNEGSKA (reference sequence). The CDR3 runs to 13 residues. In DNA form, the CDR3 reads TGCAGTGCTAGTACAGGGGGTACGGGAGAGCAGTACTTC. As protein: CSASTGGTGEQYF.